This T cell receptor (beta chain) was documented in a study of T cell changes during pregnancy in multiple sclerosis. CDR1 MGHRA and CDR2 YSYEKL come from the germline V gene. The ends were cut back, 1 base at V and 0 bases at J, with 10 bases in the middle. This CDR3 contains 17 residues. The repertoire was sequenced with immunoSEQ multiplex PCR; TCRdb's copy has only in-frame clones and lacks some. The sample has 40,000 to 50,000 clones; 80% to 95% are singletons. This material consisted of CD8+ T cells from peripheral blood mononuclear cells, taken after pregnancy. This TCR was recovered from a female donor with multiple sclerosis, enrolled in a pregnancy study. The chain has TRBV4-1 and TRBJ2-6; a weak D match, TRBD1 (5 bases). As DNA, the CDR3 is TGCGCCAGCAGCCAAGCCGCAGGGTACTCTGGGGCCAACGTCCTGACTTTC. It codes for CASSQAAGYSGANVLTF.